The T cell receptor (beta chain) described here comes from a study of T cell responses to AZD1222 COVID-19 vaccine. Study as a whole: Second-dose intervals of approximately 4 or approximately 12 weeks were pooled.

About this clone: The antigen remains undetermined.

The method was immunoSEQ multiplex PCR; TCRdb's version includes in-frame clones alone and lacks a portion of them. Of roughly 110,000 clones listed, 85% to 90% are singletons. Trimming left V 0 bases short and J 8 bases short, with 13 bases between. The germline V gene encodes CDR1 MNHEY and CDR2 SVGEGT. The CDR3 is 14 residues long. Findings and caveats of the study: The study identified only a handful of AZD1222 recipients as seropositive at baseline.

The origin of this receptor is an adult in good health. This chain joins TRBV6-2 or TRBV6-3 and TRBJ1-1, with a tentative D call TRBD1 (5 bases). The sample in question was peripheral blood, obtained on day 0 of AZD1222 vaccination. The chain's CDR3 is CASSYSSGTVEAFF. CDR3 DNA sequence: TGTGCCAGCAGTTACTCGAGTGGGACGGTAGAAGCTTTCTTT.